This T cell receptor (beta chain) was documented in a study of cytomegalovirus exposure and HLA in healthy donors. Study observations and caveats: Highly shared sequence variants in one cluster were likely a sequencing artifact.

In the case of this clone: Its antigen is as yet unknown.

This PCR relied on a set of 60 Vbeta primers and 13 Jbeta primers. The protocol was immunoSEQ multiplex PCR, while the TCRdb copy is restricted to in-frame clones and leaves out a portion. Counted here are 100,000 to 150,000 clones, 70% to 80% occurring once; the ten biggest clones make up about 5%. The germline CDR1 and CDR2 sequences are SEHNR and FQNEAQ (reference sequence). V was pared by 5 bases and J by 4 bases, with 11 bases of the junction left unmatched. This CDR3 region has 16 residues. This TCR was sampled from a man aged 50 to 59 in good health and CMV-seropositive. V and J are TRBV7-9 and TRBJ2-5; 9 bases match TRBD2. The sample was PBMCs. The CDR3, as DNA: TGTGCCAGCAGCGTTACTAGCGGGTCTTTGGGAGAGACCCAGTACTTC. Protein sequence: CASSVTSGSLGETQYF.